Listed below are T cell receptor beta chains from one sample, sequenced in a study of T cell repertoires in cytomegalovirus infection. These receptors have no identified antigens. One entry per CDR3 protein, called by TCRdb with MiXCR from the reads. In the table there are about a million distinct CDR3 sequences, approximately 31% of which are singletons. The specimen comprised cultured CD8+ T cells from PBMCs, sampled from culture after CMV antigen stimulation. The receptors come from a human donor in good health (CMV status not recorded). Some clones in this sample may be carry-over from other donors' samples. Both conserved end residues are part of each CDR3. Each record gives: D gene, V gene, J gene, clone size, CDR3 DNA, CDR3 protein. A D gene is named only where the DNA matches it firmly. A clone size is listed for some rows: how often the clone was seen (once, few, many), or a class if it is expanded.

D: TRBD1
V: TRBV7-6
J: TRBJ1-6
size: once
DNA: TGTGCCAGCAGCCCAGGGGGGCTGTATTCAGCCCTCCACTTT
CDR3: CASSPGGLYSALHF

D: NA
V: TRBV28
J: TRBJ1-5
size: NA
DNA: TGTGCCAGCAGCCCTCCGGCGGGGCGGTCGAATCAGCCCCAGCATTTT
CDR3: CASSPPAGRSNQPQHF

D: NA
V: TRBV10-3
J: TRBJ2-2
size: NA
DNA: TGTGCCACGGCCGAGGCATACACCGGGGAGCTGTTTTTT
CDR3: CATAEAYTGELFF

D: NA
V: TRBV5-6
J: TRBJ2-1
size: NA
DNA: TGTGTCAGCAGCGCGCTTCTTGGGGGGCCCTCCTACAATGAGCAGTTCTTC
CDR3: CVSSALLGGPSYNEQFF

D: NA
V: TRBV6-6
J: TRBJ2-1
size: few
DNA: TGTGCCAGCAGTTACTCCGCAGGGGTTGATGAGCAGTTCTTC
CDR3: CASSYSAGVDEQFF

D: NA
V: TRBV4-3
J: TRBJ1-3
size: many
DNA: TGCGCCAGCAGCCAAGTACGGGGTAGTGGAAACACCATATATTTT
CDR3: CASSQVRGSGNTIYF

D: NA
V: TRBV10-3
J: TRBJ2-5
size: few
DNA: TGTGCCATCAGTGACTCCGACATACAAGAGACCCAGTACTTC
CDR3: CAISDSDIQETQYF

D: NA
V: TRBV6-6
J: TRBJ1-6
size: NA
DNA: TGTGCCAGCGGTTATCCGTACAGGGTAGAAGATTCACCCCTCCACTTT
CDR3: CASGYPYRVEDSPLHF

D: NA
V: TRBV6-2/TRBV6-3
J: TRBJ2-1
size: few
DNA: TGTGCCAGCAGTTACTCTAGGGCGGAGCCTTACAATGAGCAGTTCTTC
CDR3: CASSYSRAEPYNEQFF

D: NA
V: TRBV6-1
J: TRBJ1-6
size: NA
DNA: TGTGCCAGCAGTGAAGTAGGCTATAATTCACCCCTCCACTTT
CDR3: CASSEVGYNSPLHF

D: NA
V: TRBV7-9
J: TRBJ1-1
size: many
DNA: TGTGCCAGCAGCCCCGAGGGGCGAAACACTGAAGCTTTCTTT
CDR3: CASSPEGRNTEAFF

D: NA
V: TRBV24-1
J: TRBJ2-3
size: NA
DNA: TGTGCCACCAGTGCAGATACGCAGTATTTT
CDR3: CATSADTQYF

D: NA
V: TRBV10-3
J: TRBJ2-1
size: NA
DNA: TGTGCCATCTGGGGGGAGGATGAGCAGTTCTTC
CDR3: CAIWGEDEQFF

D: NA
V: TRBV4-1
J: TRBJ1-3
size: NA
DNA: TGCGCCAGCAGCCAAGTAACGGGGGCTCCTGGAAACACCATATATTTT
CDR3: CASSQVTGAPGNTIYF

D: NA
V: TRBV7-2
J: TRBJ2-1
size: few
DNA: TGTGCCAGCAGCTTAGGGCTCCGGGGTGAGCAGTTCTTC
CDR3: CASSLGLRGEQFF

D: NA
V: TRBV12-3/TRBV12-4
J: TRBJ2-2
size: NA
DNA: TGTGCCAGCAGCCCGCTAAACCTAGGCTCGGTCGGGGAGCTGTTTTTT
CDR3: CASSPLNLGSVGELFF

D: NA
V: TRBV2
J: TRBJ1-1
size: NA
DNA: TGTGCCAGCAGTGAAGCGCAGAACAGGAACACTGAAGCTTTCTTT
CDR3: CASSEAQNRNTEAFF

D: NA
V: TRBV7-6
J: TRBJ2-2
size: NA
DNA: TGTGCTAGCAGCACACGGCCCGAAACCGGGGAGCTGTTTTTT
CDR3: CASSTRPETGELFF

D: NA
V: TRBV7-9
J: TRBJ1-1
size: few
DNA: TGTGCCAGCAGCCCCGGGCCCCCCGAAGCTTTCTTT
CDR3: CASSPGPPEAFF

D: NA
V: TRBV7-9
J: TRBJ1-2
size: few
DNA: TGTGCCAGCAGCTTAGGACCGGTCGACGATACAGGCTACACCTTC
CDR3: CASSLGPVDDTGYTF

D: NA
V: TRBV14
J: TRBJ2-1
size: many
DNA: TGTGCCAGCAGCCAAGATTGGCAATATGAGCAGTTCTTC
CDR3: CASSQDWQYEQFF

D: TRBD2
V: TRBV7-8
J: TRBJ2-1
size: NA
DNA: TGTGCCAGCAACAAGGCACGGGCGGGGGTAGACAATGAGCAGTTCTTC
CDR3: CASNKARAGVDNEQFF

D: NA
V: TRBV27
J: TRBJ1-1
size: NA
DNA: TGTGCCAACAGTTCCAGAGGACAGACGAACACTGAAGCTTTCTTT
CDR3: CANSSRGQTNTEAFF

D: NA
V: TRBV2
J: TRBJ1-2
size: NA
DNA: TGTGCCAGCAGTGAATCGTTCTCAGGGTCCTATGGCTACACCTTC
CDR3: CASSESFSGSYGYTF

D: NA
V: TRBV6-6
J: TRBJ2-7
size: few
DNA: TGTGCCAGCAGTTGGATAAGACAGGCCTCCTACGAGCAGTACTTC
CDR3: CASSWIRQASYEQYF

D: NA
V: TRBV28
J: TRBJ1-2
size: once
DNA: TGTGCCAGCAGCCCAGCTCCGGGAGCGGGCGGCTACACCTTC
CDR3: CASSPAPGAGGYTF

D: NA
V: TRBV13
J: TRBJ1-1
size: NA
DNA: TGTGCCAGCAGCTTAGATAGCGGGACATCGGTAGCCGGAGCTTTCTTT
CDR3: CASSLDSGTSVAGAFF

D: NA
V: TRBV2
J: TRBJ1-1
size: NA
DNA: TGTGCCAGCAGTGAGGACATACTGAACACTGAAGCTTTCTTT
CDR3: CASSEDILNTEAFF

D: NA
V: TRBV6-2/TRBV6-3
J: TRBJ2-1
size: NA
DNA: TGTGCCAGCAGTTACGGGGGGGGGGGCCTTTCCTACAATGAGCAGTTCTTC
CDR3: CASSYGGGGLSYNEQFF

D: NA
V: TRBV6-6
J: TRBJ2-5
size: few
DNA: TGTGCCAGCAGTTACGCGGGGCGAAAGACCCAGTACTTC
CDR3: CASSYAGRKTQYF

D: NA
V: TRBV19
J: TRBJ2-4
size: few
DNA: TGTGCCAGTTCCCGGATTACCCCCGGGGCGCTAGCCAAAAACATTCAGTACTTC
CDR3: CASSRITPGALAKNIQYF

D: TRBD1
V: TRBV7-9
J: TRBJ2-2
size: few
DNA: TGTGCCAGCAGCTTACCGGGACAGGGGGTTTCTAACACCGGGGAGCTGTTTTTT
CDR3: CASSLPGQGVSNTGELFF

D: NA
V: TRBV19
J: TRBJ1-1
size: NA
DNA: TGTGCCAGTAGTCCCACCCTTTGGCCAGACACTGAAGCTTTCTTT
CDR3: CASSPTLWPDTEAFF

D: TRBD2
V: TRBV12-3/TRBV12-4
J: TRBJ2-2
size: few
DNA: TGTGCCAGCAGGACCCGGGCGGGGGGGGTTGACATCGGGGAGCTGTTTTTT
CDR3: CASRTRAGGVDIGELFF

D: TRBD2
V: TRBV7-2
J: TRBJ2-3
size: NA
DNA: TGTGCCAGCAGCTGGAGACTAGCGGGGCCCAAGGGTACGCAGTATTTT
CDR3: CASSWRLAGPKGTQYF

D: NA
V: TRBV7-6
J: TRBJ2-2
size: many
DNA: TGTGCCAGCAGCTTATCGTGGGGGGGCAACACCGGGGAGCTGTTTTTT
CDR3: CASSLSWGGNTGELFF

D: TRBD1
V: TRBV15
J: TRBJ2-1
size: NA
DNA: TGTGCCACCAGCAGCGGACAGGGGAGGAATGAGCAGTTCTTC
CDR3: CATSSGQGRNEQFF

D: NA
V: TRBV7-9
J: TRBJ2-1
size: NA
DNA: TGTGCCAGCAGCCCAGTCATAGGGATACGCAATGTTACACACTTCTACAATGAGCAGTTCTTC
CDR3: CASSPVIGIRNVTHFYNEQFF

D: NA
V: TRBV27
J: TRBJ1-1
size: few
DNA: TGTGCCAGCAGTACCGATGCAGCGAACACTGAAGCTTTCTTT
CDR3: CASSTDAANTEAFF

D: NA
V: TRBV12-3/TRBV12-4
J: TRBJ2-3
size: NA
DNA: TGTGCCAGCAGGTTCGGACAGCTACCCACAGATACGCAGTATTTT
CDR3: CASRFGQLPTDTQYF

D: NA
V: TRBV7-8
J: TRBJ1-5
size: many
DNA: TGTGCCAGCAGCACAAAAGGGCCTTATAGCAATCAGCCCCAGCATTTT
CDR3: CASSTKGPYSNQPQHF

D: TRBD1
V: TRBV10-3
J: TRBJ1-3
size: few
DNA: TGTGCCATCACCAGAAAGGGACAGGGCCCATTTTCTGGAAACACCATATATTTT
CDR3: CAITRKGQGPFSGNTIYF

D: NA
V: TRBV6-5
J: TRBJ2-5
size: NA
DNA: TGTGCCAGCAGTTACCCTATCCACTTGTTC
CDR3: CASSYPIHLF

D: NA
V: TRBV7-9
J: TRBJ2-2
size: NA
DNA: TGTGCCAGCAAATCCTACACCGGGGAGCTGTTTTTT
CDR3: CASKSYTGELFF

D: TRBD2
V: TRBV28
J: TRBJ2-2
size: NA
DNA: TGTGCCAGCAGTTTATCGGGGACTACCACGGGCACCGGGGAGCTGTTTTTT
CDR3: CASSLSGTTTGTGELFF

D: TRBD1
V: TRBV27
J: TRBJ1-2
size: few
DNA: TGTGCCAGCAGTGCGGGGACAGTTTATGGCTACACCTTC
CDR3: CASSAGTVYGYTF

D: NA
V: TRBV28
J: TRBJ1-1
size: NA
DNA: TGTGCCAGCAGCGTAAGCCGATGGGGACGGATGAACACTGAAGCTTTCTTT
CDR3: CASSVSRWGRMNTEAFF

D: NA
V: TRBV27
J: TRBJ1-1
size: NA
DNA: TGTGCCAGCGGGACTCAGGAGAACACTGAAGCTTTCTTT
CDR3: CASGTQENTEAFF

D: NA
V: TRBV7-8
J: TRBJ1-1
size: few
DNA: TGTGCCAGCAGCAAAATACGGAACACTGAAGCTTTCTTT
CDR3: CASSKIRNTEAFF

D: NA
V: TRBV6-6
J: TRBJ1-1
size: many
DNA: TGTGCCAGCTACGATGGACAGCGTCGGACTGAAGCTTTCTTT
CDR3: CASYDGQRRTEAFF

D: NA
V: TRBV7-9
J: TRBJ2-7
size: NA
DNA: TGTGCCAGCAGCTCCGGTGGAGTTCCGGGGATGATGGGGCAATACTACGAGCAGTACTTC
CDR3: CASSSGGVPGMMGQYYEQYF